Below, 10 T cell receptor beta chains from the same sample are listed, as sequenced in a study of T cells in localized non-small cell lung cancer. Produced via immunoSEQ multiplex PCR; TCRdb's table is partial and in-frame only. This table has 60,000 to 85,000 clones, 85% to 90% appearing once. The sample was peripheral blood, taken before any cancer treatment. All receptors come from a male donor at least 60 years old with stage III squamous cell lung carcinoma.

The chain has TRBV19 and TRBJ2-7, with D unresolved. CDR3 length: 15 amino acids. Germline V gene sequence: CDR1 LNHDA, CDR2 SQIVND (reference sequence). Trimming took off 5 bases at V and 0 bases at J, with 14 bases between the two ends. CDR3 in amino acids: CASSATASSSYEQYV. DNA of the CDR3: TGTGCCAGTAGTGCTACAGCTTCTAGCTCCTACGAGCAGTACGTC.

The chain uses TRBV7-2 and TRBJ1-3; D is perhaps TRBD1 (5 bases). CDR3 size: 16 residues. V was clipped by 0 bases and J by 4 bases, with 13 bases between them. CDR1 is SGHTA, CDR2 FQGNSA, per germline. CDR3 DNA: TGTGCCAGCAGCTTAGCCCCCACAGAGGGGGGAAACACCATATATTTT. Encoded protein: CASSLAPTEGGNTIYF.

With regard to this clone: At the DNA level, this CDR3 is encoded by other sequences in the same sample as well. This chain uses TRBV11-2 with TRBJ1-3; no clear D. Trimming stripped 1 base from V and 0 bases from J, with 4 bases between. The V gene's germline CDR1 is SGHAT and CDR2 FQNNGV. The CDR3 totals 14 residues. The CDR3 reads CASSLGSSGNTIYF. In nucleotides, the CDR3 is TGTGCCAGCAGCTTAGGATCCTCTGGAAACACCATATATTTT.

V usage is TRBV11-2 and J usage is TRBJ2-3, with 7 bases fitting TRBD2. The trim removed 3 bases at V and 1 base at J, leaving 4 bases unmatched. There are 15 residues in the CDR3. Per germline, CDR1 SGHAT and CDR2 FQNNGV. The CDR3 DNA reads TGTGCCAGCAGCTTTTACGCGGGGGGCACAGATACGCAGTATTTT. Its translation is CASSFYAGGTDTQYF. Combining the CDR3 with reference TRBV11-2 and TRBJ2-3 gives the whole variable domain EAGVAQSPRYKIIEKRQSVAFWCNPISGHATLYWYQQILGQGPKLLIQFQNNGVVDDSQLPKDRFSAERLKGVDSTLKIQPAKLEDSAVYLCASSFYAGGTDTQYFGPGTRLTVL.

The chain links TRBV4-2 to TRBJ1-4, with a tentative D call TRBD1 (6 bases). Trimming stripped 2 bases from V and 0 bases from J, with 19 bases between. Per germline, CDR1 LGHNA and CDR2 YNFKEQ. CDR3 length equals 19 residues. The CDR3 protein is CASSQPIGAGAPTNEKLFF. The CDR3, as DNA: TGTGCCAGCAGCCAACCAATCGGGGCAGGGGCCCCAACTAATGAAAAACTGTTTTTT.

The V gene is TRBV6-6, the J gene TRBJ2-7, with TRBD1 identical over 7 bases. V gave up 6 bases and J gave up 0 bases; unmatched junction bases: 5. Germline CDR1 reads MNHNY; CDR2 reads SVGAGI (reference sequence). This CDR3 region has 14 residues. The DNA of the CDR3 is TGTGCCAGCAGACAAAGGGACAGCTCCTACGAGCAGTACTTC. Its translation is CASRQRDSSYEQYF.

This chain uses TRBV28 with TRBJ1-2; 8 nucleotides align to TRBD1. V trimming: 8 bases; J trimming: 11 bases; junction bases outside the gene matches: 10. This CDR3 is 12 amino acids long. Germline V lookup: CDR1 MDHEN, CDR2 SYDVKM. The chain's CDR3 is CASAGQAMRYTF. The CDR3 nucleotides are TGTGCCAGCGCGGGACAGGCTATGCGGTACACCTTC.

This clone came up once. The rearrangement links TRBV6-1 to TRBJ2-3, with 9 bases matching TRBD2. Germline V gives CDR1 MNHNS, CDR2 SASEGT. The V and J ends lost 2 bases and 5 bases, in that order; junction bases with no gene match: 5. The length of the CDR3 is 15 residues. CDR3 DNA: TGTGCCAGCAGTGAAAGAGGTAGCGGGGGAGATACGCAGTATTTT. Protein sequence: CASSERGSGGDTQYF.

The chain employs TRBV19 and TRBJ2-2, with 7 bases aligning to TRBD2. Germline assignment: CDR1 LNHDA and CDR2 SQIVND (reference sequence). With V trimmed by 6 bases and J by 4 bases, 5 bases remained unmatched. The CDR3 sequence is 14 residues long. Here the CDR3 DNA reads TGTGCCAGTAGCCAGGGACTACCCACCGGGGAGCTGTTTTTT. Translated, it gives CASSQGLPTGELFF.

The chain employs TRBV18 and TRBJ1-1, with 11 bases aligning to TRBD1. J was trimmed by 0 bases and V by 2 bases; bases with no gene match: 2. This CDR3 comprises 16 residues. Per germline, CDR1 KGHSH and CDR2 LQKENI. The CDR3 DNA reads TGTGCCAGCTCACCAGGGACAGGGGGTATGAACACTGAAGCTTTCTTT. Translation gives CASSPGTGGMNTEAFF.